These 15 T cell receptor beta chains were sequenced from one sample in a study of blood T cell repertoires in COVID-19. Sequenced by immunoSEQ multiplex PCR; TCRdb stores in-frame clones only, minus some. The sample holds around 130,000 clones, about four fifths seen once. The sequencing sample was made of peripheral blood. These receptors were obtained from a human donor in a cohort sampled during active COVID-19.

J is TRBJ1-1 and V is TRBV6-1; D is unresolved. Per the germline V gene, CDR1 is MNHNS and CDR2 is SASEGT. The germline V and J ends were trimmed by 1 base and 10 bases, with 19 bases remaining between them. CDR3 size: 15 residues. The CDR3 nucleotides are TGTGCCAGCAGTGAAGTCGAGGGTTATTGGGCGAGAGCTTTCTTT. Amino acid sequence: CASSEVEGYWARAFF.

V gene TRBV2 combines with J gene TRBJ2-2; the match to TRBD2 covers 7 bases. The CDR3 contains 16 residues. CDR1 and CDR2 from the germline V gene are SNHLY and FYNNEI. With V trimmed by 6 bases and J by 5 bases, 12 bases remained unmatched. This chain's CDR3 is CASSEVGGVATGELFF. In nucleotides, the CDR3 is TGTGCCAGCAGCGAGGTTGGGGGGGTCGCGACCGGGGAGCTGTTTTTT.

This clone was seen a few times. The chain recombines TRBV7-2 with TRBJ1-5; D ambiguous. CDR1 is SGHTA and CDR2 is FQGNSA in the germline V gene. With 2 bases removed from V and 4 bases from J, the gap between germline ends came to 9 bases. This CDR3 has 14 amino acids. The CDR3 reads CASSLHGGNQPQHF. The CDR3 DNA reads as TGTGCCAGCAGCTTACATGGAGGGAATCAGCCCCAGCATTTT.

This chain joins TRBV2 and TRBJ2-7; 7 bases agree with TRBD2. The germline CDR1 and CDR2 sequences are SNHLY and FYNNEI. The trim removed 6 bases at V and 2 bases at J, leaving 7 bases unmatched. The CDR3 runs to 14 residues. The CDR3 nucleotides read TGTGCCAGCAGGGGGGACGCGGGAGCCTACGAGCAGTACTTC. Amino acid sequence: CASRGDAGAYEQYF.

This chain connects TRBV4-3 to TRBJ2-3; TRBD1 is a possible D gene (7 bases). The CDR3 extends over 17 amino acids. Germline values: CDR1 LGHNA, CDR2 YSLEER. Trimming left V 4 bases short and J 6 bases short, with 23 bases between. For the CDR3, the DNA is TGCGCCAGCAGCCCACGGACAGGCGGGGAGTCATATGATACGCAGTATTTT. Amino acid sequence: CASSPRTGGESYDTQYF.

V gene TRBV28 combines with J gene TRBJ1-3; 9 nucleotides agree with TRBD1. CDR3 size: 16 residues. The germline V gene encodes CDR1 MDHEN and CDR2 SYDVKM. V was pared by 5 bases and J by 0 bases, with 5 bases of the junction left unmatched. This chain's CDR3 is CASSPLGQGSGNTIYF. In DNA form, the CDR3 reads TGTGCCAGCAGTCCCTTGGGACAGGGCTCTGGAAACACCATATATTTT.

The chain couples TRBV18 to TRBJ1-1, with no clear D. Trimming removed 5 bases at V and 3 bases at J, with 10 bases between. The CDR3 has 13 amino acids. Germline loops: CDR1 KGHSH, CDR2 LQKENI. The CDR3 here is CASSEGRDTEAFF. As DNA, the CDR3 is TGTGCCAGCTCAGAGGGAAGGGACACTGAAGCTTTCTTT.

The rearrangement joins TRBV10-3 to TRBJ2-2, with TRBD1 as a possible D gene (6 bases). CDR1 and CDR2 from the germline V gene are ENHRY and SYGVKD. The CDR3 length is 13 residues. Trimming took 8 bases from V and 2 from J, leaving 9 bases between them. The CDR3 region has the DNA TGTGCCATCCGGACAGATAACACCGGGGAGCTGTTTTTT. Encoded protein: CAIRTDNTGELFF.

CDR3 in DNA: TGTGCCATCAGTCCCAATCAACCTAGGGGCTACACCTTC. It specifies CAISPNQPRGYTF. The rearrangement joins TRBV10-3 to TRBJ1-2; D gene uncertain. Trimming shortened V by 5 bases and J by 8 bases, and 15 bases separated the two germline ends. In germline, CDR1 is ENHRY, CDR2 SYGVKD. The CDR3 runs to 13 residues.

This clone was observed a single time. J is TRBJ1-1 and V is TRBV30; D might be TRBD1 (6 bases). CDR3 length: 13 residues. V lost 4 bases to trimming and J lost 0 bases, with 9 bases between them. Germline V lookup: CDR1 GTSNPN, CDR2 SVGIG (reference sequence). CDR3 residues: CAWTRGVNTEAFF. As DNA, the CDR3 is TGTGCCTGGACCAGGGGAGTGAACACTGAAGCTTTCTTT.

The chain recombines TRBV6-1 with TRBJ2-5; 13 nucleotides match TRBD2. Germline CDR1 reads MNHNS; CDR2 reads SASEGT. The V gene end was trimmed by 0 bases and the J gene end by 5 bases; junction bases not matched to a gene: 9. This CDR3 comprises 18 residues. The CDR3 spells CASSEALPTSGGYETQYF. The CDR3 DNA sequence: TGTGCCAGCAGTGAAGCGCTCCCGACTAGCGGGGGGTATGAGACCCAGTACTTC.

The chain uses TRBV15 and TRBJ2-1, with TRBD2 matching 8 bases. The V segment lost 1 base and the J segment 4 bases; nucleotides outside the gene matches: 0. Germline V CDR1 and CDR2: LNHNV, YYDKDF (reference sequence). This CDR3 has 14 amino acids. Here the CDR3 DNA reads TGTGCCACCAGCAGAGCGGGGGGGTACAATGAGCAGTTCTTC. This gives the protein CATSRAGGYNEQFF. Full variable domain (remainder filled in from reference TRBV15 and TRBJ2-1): DAMVIQNPRYQVTQFGKPVTLSCSQTLNHNVMYWYQQKSSQAPKLLFHYYDKDFNNEADTPDNFQSRRPNTSFCFLDIRSPGLGDTAMYLCATSRAGGYNEQFFGPGTRLTVL.

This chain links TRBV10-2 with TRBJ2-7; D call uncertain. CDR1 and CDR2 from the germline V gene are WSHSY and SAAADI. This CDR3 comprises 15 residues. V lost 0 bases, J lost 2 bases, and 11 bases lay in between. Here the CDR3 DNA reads TGCGCCAGCAGTGAGTCCTACCAGGCCGCCTACGAGCAGTACTTC. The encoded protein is CASSESYQAAYEQYF.

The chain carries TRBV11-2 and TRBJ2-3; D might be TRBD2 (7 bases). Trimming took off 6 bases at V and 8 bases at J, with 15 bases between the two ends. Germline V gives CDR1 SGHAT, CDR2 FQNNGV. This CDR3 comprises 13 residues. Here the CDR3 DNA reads TGTGCCAGCAGTTCTGGGGGGGCTGGTACGCAGTATTTT. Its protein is CASSSGGAGTQYF.

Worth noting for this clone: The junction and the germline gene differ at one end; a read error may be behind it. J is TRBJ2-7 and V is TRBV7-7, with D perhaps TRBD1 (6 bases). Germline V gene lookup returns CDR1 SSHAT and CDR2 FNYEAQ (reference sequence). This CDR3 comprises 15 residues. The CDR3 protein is CASSPGTSNAYEQYF. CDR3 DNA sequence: TGTGCTAGCAGCCCGGGGACATCGAATGCCTACGAGCAGTACTTC.